Listed below are T cell receptor beta chains from one sample, sequenced in a study of T cells after yellow fever vaccination. One entry per CDR3 protein results from TCRdb running MiXCR on the 5' RACE reads. Seen here are 500,000 to 650,000 distinct CDR3 sequences, around 12% observed once, and the top ten hold just under 15%. The material sequenced was PBMCs, taken on the day of the yellow fever booster vaccination. These receptors were taken from a man aged 25 to 40 who received the YFV17D yellow fever vaccine. The CDR3 runs from the conserved cysteine through the conserved F or W. A D gene is named only where the DNA matches it firmly. Clone size, where shown, is once, few, many, or a class for clones that have expanded.

v_call	j_call	clone_size	d_call	cdr3_length	cdr3_nt	cdr3_aa
TRBV6-5	TRBJ1-5	NA	NA	14	TGTGCCAGCAGTTACTCGAACAGACATCAGCCCCAGCATTTT	CASSYSNRHQPQHF
TRBV3-1	TRBJ2-1	few	NA	13	TGTGCCAGCAGCCAAGAAGGACCGAGTGAGCAGTTCTTC	CASSQEGPSEQFF
TRBV27	TRBJ2-3	NA	NA	15	TGTGCCAGCCGGCTGTGGCAGGGACCCACAGATACGCAGTATTTT	CASRLWQGPTDTQYF
TRBV29-1	TRBJ2-7	NA	NA	12	TGCACCGCGGGGGACAGGAGTTACGAGCAGTACTTC	CTAGDRSYEQYF
TRBV30	TRBJ1-1	few	NA	11	TGTGCCTGGAGTGTACAAGGAGCTCCTTTCTTT	CAWSVQGAPFF
TRBV7-9	TRBJ2-1	few	NA	15	TGTGCCAGCAGCTCAGGGAGTTTATCCTACAATGAGCAGTTCTTC	CASSSGSLSYNEQFF
TRBV6-2/TRBV6-3	TRBJ1-2	few	NA	15	TGTGCCAGCAGTCCTCCGGGACCTTTTTTTTATGGCTACACCTTC	CASSPPGPFFYGYTF
TRBV11-2	TRBJ2-7	NA	NA	13	TGTGCCAGCAGCTTCGTACAGGAATACGAGCAGTACTTC	CASSFVQEYEQYF
TRBV15	TRBJ2-2	few	NA	17	TGTGCCACCAGCAGAGATCGGGCGGGTTGGGACACCGGGGAGCTGTTTTTT	CATSRDRAGWDTGELFF
TRBV7-8	TRBJ2-5	few	TRBD1	16	TGTGCCAGCAGCAATCCCCGACAGGGGAGTAGAGAGACCCAGTACTTC	CASSNPRQGSRETQYF
TRBV9	TRBJ2-7	few	NA	13	TGTGCCAGCAGCGCCGACAGAACCTACGAGCAGTACTTC	CASSADRTYEQYF
TRBV25-1	TRBJ2-6	few	NA	18	TGTGCCAGCAGTGAATGGGCAGACAAAGGACCTGGGGCCAACGTCCTGACTTTC	CASSEWADKGPGANVLTF
TRBV20-1	TRBJ2-3	once	NA	13	TGCAGTGCCCCTCTCACAGTCGCGAATACGCAGTATTTT	CSAPLTVANTQYF
TRBV6-2/TRBV6-3	TRBJ2-7	NA	TRBD2	14	TGTGCCAGCAGAACGGGACTAGGAGGTTTTCCGGGCCACTTC	CASRTGLGGFPGHF
TRBV7-2	TRBJ2-2	NA	NA	13	TGTGCCAGCAGCCCCCTCTGGGCCGGGGAGCTGTTTTTT	CASSPLWAGELFF
TRBV5-1	TRBJ2-2	NA	NA	17	TGCGCCAGCAGCCCCTATCTCAGGGAGGCTTACACCGGGGAGCTGTTTTTT	CASSPYLREAYTGELFF
TRBV7-2	TRBJ2-1	NA	TRBD2	15	TGTGCCAGCAGCCCTGCTAGCGGGAGAACTGGTGAGCAGTTCTTC	CASSPASGRTGEQFF
TRBV7-9	TRBJ1-1	few	NA	14	TGTGCCAGCAGCTTGACAGAGACGAACACTGAAGCTTTCTTT	CASSLTETNTEAFF
TRBV20-1	TRBJ2-3	NA	NA	15	TGCAGTGCTAGAAAGGTGGGAGCTAGCACAGATACGCAGTATTTT	CSARKVGASTDTQYF
TRBV6-2/TRBV6-3	TRBJ2-1	few	TRBD2	17	TGTGCCAGCAGTTACTCGGCTAGCGGGAAACCTACCTATGAGCAGTTCTTC	CASSYSASGKPTYEQFF
TRBV5-6	TRBJ2-1	NA	TRBD2	17	TGTGCCAGCAGCTCTTTAGCGGGAGGGACACGAGGCAGGGAGCAGTTCTTC	CASSSLAGGTRGREQFF
TRBV20-1	TRBJ1-1	NA	NA	12	TGCAGTGCTACAGGGAAGAACACTGAAGCTTTCTTT	CSATGKNTEAFF
TRBV20-1	TRBJ2-7	few	NA	12	TGCAGTGCCGGGCGGAATCCGTACGAGCAGTACTTC	CSAGRNPYEQYF
TRBV5-1	TRBJ2-3	few	NA	16	TGCGCCAGCAGCTTGTTGATAGGGGGACCCACAGATACGCAGTATTTT	CASSLLIGGPTDTQYF
TRBV18	TRBJ1-5	NA	TRBD1	15	TGTGCCAGCTCACCGCCGGACAGGGGGGATCAGCCCCAGCATTTT	CASSPPDRGDQPQHF
TRBV9	TRBJ2-1	NA	NA	15	TGTGCCAGCAGCGTAGCTGACGGGATCTACAATGAGCAGTTCTTC	CASSVADGIYNEQFF
TRBV10-3	TRBJ2-1	NA	TRBD2	16	TGTGCCATCAGTGGTGGGACTAGCGGTACGACCAATGAGCAGTTCTTC	CAISGGTSGTTNEQFF
TRBV7-9	TRBJ2-3	few	NA	16	TGTGCCAGCAGCGCCTGGACTGGGGGACTCCTGCATACGCAGTATTTT	CASSAWTGGLLHTQYF
TRBV12-3/TRBV12-4	TRBJ1-1	NA	NA	13	TGTGCCAGCTCAACCGGGGGATTCACTGAAGCTTTCTTT	CASSTGGFTEAFF
TRBV18	TRBJ2-1	NA	TRBD2	17	TGTGCCAGCTCATCACTTGGACTAGCGGGAGCAGGTTCGATGCAGTTCTTC	CASSSLGLAGAGSMQFF
TRBV28	TRBJ2-5	NA	TRBD2	16	TGTGCCAGCAGTTTAACCCCTAGCGGGATAATGGGGACCCAGTACTTC	CASSLTPSGIMGTQYF
TRBV18	TRBJ2-3	NA	NA	13	TGTGCCAGCTCACCGACCCAGACAGATACGCAGTATTTT	CASSPTQTDTQYF
TRBV7-8	TRBJ2-1	NA	NA	16	TGTGCCAGCAGCTTAGAAGGCGCGAGCTCCTACAATGAGCAGTTCTTC	CASSLEGASSYNEQFF
TRBV20-1	TRBJ2-3	few	TRBD2	18	TGCAGTGCTAGAGATCGGAGCGGGAGCAATGACATCACAGATACGCAGTATTTT	CSARDRSGSNDITDTQYF
TRBV7-3	TRBJ2-1	NA	TRBD2	16	TGTGCCAGCAGCGACCGAAGGACTAGTACTTACAATGAGCAGTTCTTC	CASSDRRTSTYNEQFF
TRBV5-1	TRBJ2-5	NA	NA	14	TGCGCCAGCAGCTTAGGGGATCCTCAAGAGACCCAGTACTTC	CASSLGDPQETQYF
TRBV21-1	TRBJ2-7	many	NA	15	TGTGCCAGCAGCAAAGAGGTTGGACAGGGCCGGGAGCAGTACTTC	CASSKEVGQGREQYF
TRBV4-1	TRBJ2-2	NA	TRBD2	17	TGCGCCAGCAGCCAGGGTGGACTAGCGACCTTCACCGGGGAGCTGTTTTTT	CASSQGGLATFTGELFF
TRBV7-2	TRBJ1-1	many	NA	14	TGTGCCAGCAGCCTGGGGGTGGTGAACACTGAAGCTTTCTTT	CASSLGVVNTEAFF
TRBV19	TRBJ1-2	NA	NA	13	TGTGCCAGTAGTACACCCTACCGTGGGGGCTACACCTTC	CASSTPYRGGYTF
TRBV20-1	TRBJ2-4	NA	NA	11	TGCAGTGCTAGTGAAGAGGACATTCAGTACTTC	CSASEEDIQYF
TRBV20-1	TRBJ1-4	few	TRBD1	13	TGCAGTGCCACAGGGGGCCATAATGAAAAACTGTTTTTT	CSATGGHNEKLFF
TRBV12-3/TRBV12-4	TRBJ2-1	NA	TRBD2	17	TGTGCCAGCAGCCATGGACTTAGCGGGAGGGGTTACAATGAGCAGTTCTTC	CASSHGLSGRGYNEQFF
TRBV5-5	TRBJ2-3	NA	NA	12	TGTGCCAGCAGCGGGAGATGGGATACGCAGTATTTT	CASSGRWDTQYF
TRBV15	TRBJ2-2	NA	NA	14	TGTGCCACCAGCAGAGGCCCAGACACCGGGGAGCTGTTTTTT	CATSRGPDTGELFF